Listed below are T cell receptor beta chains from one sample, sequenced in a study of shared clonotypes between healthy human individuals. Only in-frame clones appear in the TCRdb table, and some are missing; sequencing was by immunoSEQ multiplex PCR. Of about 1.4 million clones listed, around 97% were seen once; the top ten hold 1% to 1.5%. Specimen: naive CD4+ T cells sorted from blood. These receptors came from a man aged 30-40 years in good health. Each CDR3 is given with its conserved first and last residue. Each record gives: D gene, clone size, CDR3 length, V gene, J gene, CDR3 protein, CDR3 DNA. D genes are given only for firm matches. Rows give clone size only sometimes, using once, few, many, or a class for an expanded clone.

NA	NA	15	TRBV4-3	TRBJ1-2	CASSQAGGAGYGYTF	TGCGCCAGCAGCCAAGCGGGGGGCGCAGGCTATGGCTACACCTTC
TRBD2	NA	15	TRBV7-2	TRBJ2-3	CASSPRGAGEDTQYF	TGTGCCAGCAGCCCCCGCGGGGCGGGAGAAGATACGCAGTATTTT
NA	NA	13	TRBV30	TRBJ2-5	CASSLLSLGAQYF	TGTGCCTCCTCCCTCTTGTCCTTGGGGGCCCAGTACTTC
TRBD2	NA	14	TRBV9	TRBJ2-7	CASSVRPAGDEQYF	TGTGCCAGCAGCGTCCGCCCAGCGGGAGACGAGCAGTACTTC
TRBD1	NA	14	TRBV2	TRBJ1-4	CASRSDRGREKLFF	TGTGCCAGCAGATCGGACAGGGGAAGGGAAAAACTGTTTTTT
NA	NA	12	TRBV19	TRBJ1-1	CASSFSTAEAFF	TGTGCCAGTAGTTTCTCGACAGCTGAAGCTTTCTTT
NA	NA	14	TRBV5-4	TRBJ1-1	CASSLDSGRTEAFF	TGTGCCAGCAGCTTGGATAGCGGCCGGACTGAAGCTTTCTTT
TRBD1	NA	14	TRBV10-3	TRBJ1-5	CAVRQGLDGQPQHF	TGTGCCGTCAGACAGGGTCTTGATGGACAGCCCCAGCATTTT
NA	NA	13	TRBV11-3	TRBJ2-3	CASSQTLLDTQYF	TGTGCCAGCAGCCAGACTTTGTTAGATACGCAGTATTTT
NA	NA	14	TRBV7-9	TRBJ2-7	CASSFLADTYEQYF	TGTGCCAGCAGCTTCTTAGCGGATACCTACGAGCAGTACTTC
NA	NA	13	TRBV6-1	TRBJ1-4	CASSEGRGEKLFF	TGTGCCAGCAGTGAGGGAAGGGGTGAAAAACTGTTTTTT
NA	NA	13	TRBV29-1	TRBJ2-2	CSVEPNPPGELFF	TGCAGCGTTGAACCGAACCCACCCGGGGAGCTGTTTTTT
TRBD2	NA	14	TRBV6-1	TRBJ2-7	CATSQGLAGSEQYF	TGTGCCACTAGTCAGGGACTAGCGGGTTCCGAGCAGTACTTC
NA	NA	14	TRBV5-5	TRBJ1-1	CASSLVVENTEAFF	TGTGCCAGCAGCTTGGTGGTCGAGAACACTGAAGCTTTCTTT
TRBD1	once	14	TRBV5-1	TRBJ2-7	CASSMRQGFHEQYF	TGCGCCAGCAGCATGAGACAGGGGTTCCACGAGCAGTACTTC
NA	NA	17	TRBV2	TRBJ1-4	CASRDLTGRATNEKLFF	TGTGCCAGCAGGGATCTGACAGGTCGGGCAACTAATGAAAAACTGTTTTTT
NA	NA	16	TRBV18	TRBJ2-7	CASSPPRGSSSYEQYF	TGTGCCAGCTCACCACCGAGGGGGTCTTCCTCCTACGAGCAGTACTTC
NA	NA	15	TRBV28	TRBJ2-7	CASSLAPGHPYEQYF	TGTGCCAGCAGCCTTGCCCCGGGACACCCCTACGAGCAGTACTTC
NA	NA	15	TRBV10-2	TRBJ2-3	CASSAGWEVVDTQYF	TGCGCCAGCAGTGCTGGGTGGGAGGTTGTAGATACGCAGTATTTT
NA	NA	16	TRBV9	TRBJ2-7	CASSRLGQGLSYEQYF	TGTGCCAGTTCCCGCCTGGGGCAGGGACTTTCCTACGAGCAGTACTTC
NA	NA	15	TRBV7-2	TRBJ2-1	CASSLWRGSYNEQFF	TGTGCCAGCAGCTTATGGCGGGGCTCCTACAATGAGCAGTTCTTC
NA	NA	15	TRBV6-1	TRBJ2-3	CASSETGPSTDTQYF	TGTGCCAGCAGTGAAACGGGACCAAGCACAGATACGCAGTATTTT
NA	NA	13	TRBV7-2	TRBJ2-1	CASSLNSYNEQFF	TGTGCCAGCAGTTTAAACAGCTACAATGAGCAGTTCTTC
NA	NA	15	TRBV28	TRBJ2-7	CASSSSRAANYEQYF	TGTGCCAGCAGTAGTTCTCGGGCAGCGAACTACGAGCAGTACTTC
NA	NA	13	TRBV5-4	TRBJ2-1	CASSPTGYNEQFF	TGTGCCAGCAGCCCGACTGGCTACAATGAGCAGTTCTTC
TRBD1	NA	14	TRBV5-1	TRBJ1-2	CASSPGDRDFGYTF	TGCGCCAGCAGCCCCGGGGACAGGGATTTTGGCTACACCTTC
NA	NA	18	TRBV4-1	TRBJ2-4	CASSHPEPAPVAKNIQYF	TGCGCCAGCAGCCACCCCGAGCCGGCTCCGGTAGCAAAAAACATTCAGTACTTC
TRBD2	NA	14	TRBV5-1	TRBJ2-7	CASSSGTSGYEQYF	TGCGCCAGCAGCTCCGGGACTAGCGGCTACGAGCAGTACTTC
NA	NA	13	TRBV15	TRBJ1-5	CATSRGADQPQHF	TGTGCCACCAGTCGGGGGGCGGATCAGCCCCAGCATTTT